One sample yielded the 2 T cell receptor beta chains listed below, sequenced in a study of T cells in Graves' hyperthyroidism and ophthalmopathy. The CDR3 regions of TCR beta were amplified from RNA transcripts. During a first-round RT-PCR of the TCR CDR3, the HTBI primer set was used. TCRdb reprocessed the multiplex PCR reads with MiXCR, giving one entry per CDR3 protein. The sample has about 350,000 distinct CDR3 sequences, about 14% seen once. The specimen sequenced was blood. The receptors were gathered from a woman aged 30 to 39 with Graves' hyperthyroidism.

A few counts support this clonotype. The genes are TRBV11-2 and TRBJ2-2; D gene uncertain. The V and J ends lost 1 base and 6 bases respectively, with 12 bases between them. This CDR3 is 15 amino acids long. Germline assignment: CDR1 SGHAT and CDR2 FQNNGV. CDR3 amino acids: CASSLAVSRAGELFF. The CDR3 nucleotides are TGTGCCAGCAGCTTAGCTGTTAGTAGGGCCGGGGAGCTGTTTTTT.

This clonotype has a count of ten or more. The rearrangement links TRBV25-1 to TRBJ2-2; 11 nucleotides agree with TRBD1. The CDR3 loop spans 16 amino acids. The V and J ends lost 6 bases and 2 bases, in that order; junction bases with no gene match: 5. In germline, CDR1 is MGHDK, CDR2 SYGVNS. The CDR3 spells CASRWTGGTNTGELFF. CDR3 DNA: TGTGCCAGCAGGTGGACAGGGGGCACAAACACCGGGGAGCTGTTTTTT.